The clone carrying this TCR beta chain turned up a few times. Its target is not known. CDR3 length equals 15 residues. Germline lookup yields CDR1 MNHEY and CDR2 SMNVEV (reference sequence). V shed 7 bases and J shed 1 base, with 17 bases lying between them. TCR beta CDR3 regions were amplified from RNA transcripts. In the first-round RT-PCR of the TCR CDR3, the HTBI primer set was used. TCRdb independently ran MiXCR on the multiplex PCR reads; one entry per CDR3 protein. The sample holds about 420,000 distinct CDR3 sequences; approximately 13% are singletons and the top ten take roughly 4.8%. With a duration under 2 months, the hyperthyroidism was newly diagnosed in patients aged 18 to 65. Patients with uncontrolled infections, other autoimmune diseases, pregnancy or lactation were excluded. Orbital computed tomography and thyroid ultrasound, together with serum TRAb and thyroxine and clinical symptoms, were used for diagnoses.

The data were taken from a study of T cells in Graves' hyperthyroidism and ophthalmopathy. General study results and limits: Blood also held most thyroid clonotypes expanded beyond 0.001.

This TCR derives from a woman aged 18-35 years with Graves' hyperthyroidism. The chain is built from TRBV27 and TRBJ2-7; no clear D gene. The sequencing sample was made of blood. The CDR3, as DNA: TGTGCCAGCACCAAGGGCACAGTTTCGTCCTACGAGCAGTACTTC. It specifies CASTKGTVSSYEQYF.